What follows are 20 T cell receptor beta chains derived from one specimen sequenced in a study of graft-versus-host responses after intestinal transplantation. Profiled with immunoSEQ multiplex PCR; TCRdb holds only in-frame clones, not every one. The repertoire holds roughly 99,000 clones, with around 88% as singletons. This sample comprised PBMCs, obtained 255 days after intestinal transplant. The receptors here all came from a human patient who received an intestinal transplant, so some T cells may come from the graft donor.

This rearrangement joins TRBV2 to TRBJ2-2; D is uncertain. Germline CDR1 reads SNHLY; CDR2 reads FYNNEI. There are 13 residues in the CDR3. The CDR3 protein is CALSQRNTGELFF. CDR3 coding DNA: TGTGCTCTATCCCAGAGGAACACCGGGGAGCTGTTTTTT.

In its sample, this clone was seen a few times. The V call is TRBV19, the J call TRBJ2-7; 7 bases map to TRBD2. Losses at the gene ends were 6 bases for V and 6 bases for J; bases not matched to a gene: 14. There are 15 residues in the CDR3. Germline V gene data show CDR1 as LNHDA and CDR2 as SQIVND (reference sequence). The CDR3 region is CASSQLGGGPTEQYF. As DNA, the CDR3 is TGTGCCAGTAGCCAATTGGGGGGGGGTCCCACCGAGCAGTACTTC. Looking up the rest from reference TRBV19 and TRBJ2-7 gives the full variable domain: DGGITQSPKYLFRKEGQNVTLSCEQNLNHDAMYWYRQDPGQGLRLIYYSQIVNDFQKGDIAEGYSVSREKKESFPLTVTSAQKNPTAFYLCASSQLGGGPTEQYFGPGTRLTVT.

The V and J genes are TRBV6-1 and TRBJ1-3; D is uncertain. The CDR3 is made up of 18 amino acids. Germline V gene sequence: CDR1 MNHNS, CDR2 SASEGT. The V and J ends lost 2 bases and 2 bases respectively, with 19 bases between them. The CDR3 loop reads CASSELPAIGLAGNTIYF. The CDR3, as DNA: TGTGCCAGCAGTGAATTACCCGCGATCGGCCTCGCTGGAAACACCATATATTTT.

The rearrangement uses TRBV4-3 and TRBJ1-1; D is perhaps TRBD1 (5 bases). This CDR3 comprises 14 residues. Germline loops: CDR1 LGHNA, CDR2 YSLEER. The V and J ends lost 3 bases and 6 bases respectively, with 14 bases between them. CDR3 amino acids: CASSHQAGVAEAFF. CDR3 coding DNA: TGCGCCAGCAGCCATCAAGCGGGGGTCGCTGAAGCTTTCTTT.

V is TRBV7-3 and J is TRBJ2-3; 9 nucleotides align to TRBD2. V was clipped by 7 bases and J by 4 bases; unmatched bases: 9. CDR3 length: 15 residues. The germline V gene encodes CDR1 SGHTA and CDR2 FQGTGA. The CDR3 reads CASTRTGGGADTQYF. DNA for the CDR3: TGTGCCAGCACCCGGACTGGCGGGGGGGCAGATACGCAGTATTTT.

This rearrangement joins TRBV5-6 to TRBJ2-3, with D uncertain. The ends were cut back, 0 bases at V and 1 base at J, with 3 bases in the middle. The germline gives CDR1 SGHDT, CDR2 YYEEEE. The CDR3 consists of 13 residues. The CDR3 sequence: CASSLAGTDTQYF. CDR3 coding DNA: TGTGCCAGCAGCTTGGCCGGCACAGATACGCAGTATTTT.

This rearrangement joins TRBV4-1 to TRBJ1-5; maybe TRBD1 (6 bases). This CDR3 comprises 15 residues. Germline CDR1 reads MGHRA; CDR2 reads YSYEKL. V was clipped by 1 base and J by 6 bases, with 13 bases between them. For the CDR3, the DNA is TGCGCCAGCAGCCAAGTCGGGGGCCCAGGTCAGCCCCAGCATTTT. Amino acids: CASSQVGGPGQPQHF.

CDR3 loop: CASSLQGGSYQETQYF. CDR3 DNA: TGTGCCAGCAGCTTACAGGGGGGCTCGTACCAAGAGACCCAGTACTTC. V usage is TRBV7-6 and J usage is TRBJ2-5; a weak D match, TRBD1 (7 bases). V was pared by 2 bases and J by 0 bases, with 13 bases between. Germline CDR1 is SGHVS and CDR2 is FNYEAQ. This CDR3 has 16 residues.

This chain joins TRBV28 and TRBJ2-5; 8 bases align to TRBD2. The CDR3 spans 12 residues. Germline trimming cut 6 bases from V and 5 bases from J; bases unmatched to any gene: 2. Germline V gene sequence: CDR1 MDHEN, CDR2 SYDVKM. The chain's CDR3 is CASSSGGETQYF. The CDR3 DNA sequence: TGTGCCAGCAGCTCGGGGGGGGAGACCCAGTACTTC.

This clone is a singleton in its sample. The V gene is TRBV28, the J gene TRBJ1-2, with D uncertain. This CDR3 is 10 amino acids long. V was pared by 3 bases and J by 8 bases, with 4 bases between. Germline loops: CDR1 MDHEN, CDR2 SYDVKM. The CDR3 protein is CASSFRGYTF. The CDR3 coding sequence is TGTGCCAGCAGTTTCCGAGGCTACACCTTC.

This sequence joins TRBV27 and TRBJ2-7; 8 bases map to TRBD1. Germline V CDR1 and CDR2: MNHEY, SMNVEV (reference sequence). This CDR3 is 15 amino acids long. Trimming cost V 6 bases and J 6 bases; bases outside gene matches: 13. The CDR3 here is CASSPRDRRVFEQYF. The CDR3 DNA reads TGTGCCAGCAGCCCACGGGACAGGAGGGTCTTCGAGCAGTACTTC.

V and J are TRBV7-2 and TRBJ2-7; D gene ambiguous. The germline gives CDR1 SGHTA, CDR2 FQGNSA. The CDR3 is 16 amino acids. V was cut by 1 base and J by 0 bases, with 13 bases left in between. The CDR3 region has the DNA TGTGCCAGCAGCTTAGGGCACAAGGGTTCCTCCTACGAGCAGTACTTC. Its protein is CASSLGHKGSSYEQYF.

This clone was seen a single time. V usage is TRBV5-1 and J usage is TRBJ2-7; tentatively, D is TRBD1 (6 bases). V was pared by 2 bases and J by 3 bases, with 9 bases between. Germline V gene lookup returns CDR1 SGHRS and CDR2 YFSETQ. The CDR3 runs 13 residues. The CDR3 is CASSFEQGYEQYF. The CDR3 coding sequence is TGCGCCAGCAGCTTTGAACAGGGCTACGAGCAGTACTTC. The full variable domain, its missing parts supplied by reference TRBV5-1 and TRBJ2-7, is KAGVTQTPRYLIKTRGQQVTLSCSPISGHRSVSWYQQTPGQGLQFLFEYFSETQRNKGNFPGRFSGRQFSNSRSEMNVSTLELGDSALYLCASSFEQGYEQYFGPGTRLTVT.

The V call is TRBV28, the J call TRBJ2-2, with 7 bases lining up with TRBD1. The CDR3 runs 15 residues. V lost 6 bases to trimming and J lost 1 base; unmatched junction nucleotides: 5. The germline V gene has CDR1 MDHEN and CDR2 SYDVKM. CDR3 sequence reads: CASRHRGLNTGELFF. CDR3 sequence (DNA): TGTGCCAGCAGGCACAGGGGTCTGAACACCGGGGAGCTGTTTTTT.

The chain recombines TRBV11-1 with TRBJ1-5, with TRBD1 identical over 9 bases. The germline CDR1 and CDR2 sequences are SGHAT and FQDESV (reference sequence). V trimming: 3 bases; J trimming: 3 bases; junction bases outside the gene matches: 3. CDR3 size: 15 residues. CDR3 region: CASSLDRGPNQPQHF. The CDR3, as DNA: TGTGCCAGCAGCTTGGACAGGGGACCCAATCAGCCCCAGCATTTT.

The gene calls are TRBV5-1 and TRBJ2-5, with TRBD1 matching over 7 bases. CDR3 size: 13 residues. The junction had 1 base not matched to a gene; V was cut back by 4 bases and J by 1 base. Germline CDR1 is SGHRS and CDR2 is YFSETQ. CDR3 loop: CASSGTAQETQYF. CDR3 nucleotide sequence: TGCGCCAGCAGCGGGACAGCCCAAGAGACCCAGTACTTC.

The chain has TRBV12-5 and TRBJ2-7, with D maybe TRBD2 (7 bases). This CDR3 region has 13 residues. The V end was cut by 9 bases, the J end by 2 bases, with 14 bases between. Germline V gene data show CDR1 as LGHNT and CDR2 as FRNRAP. CDR3 nucleotides: TGTGCTAGGGGGGGGGCACCTCCCTACGAGCAGTACTTC. It translates to CARGGAPPYEQYF.

The CDR3 nucleotides are TGTGCCAGCAGCTTACAAATCGGTCCAACTGAAGCTTTCTTT. It translates to CASSLQIGPTEAFF. The V call is TRBV11-2, the J call TRBJ1-1; no reliable D call. The V gene lost 2 bases and the J gene lost 5 bases, with 12 bases spanning the gap. The CDR3 contains 14 residues. Germline assignment: CDR1 SGHAT and CDR2 FQNNGV.

The chain couples TRBV2 to TRBJ2-7, with D unresolved. There are 11 residues in the CDR3. CDR1 is SNHLY, CDR2 FYNNEI, per germline. V was cut by 3 bases and J by 3 bases, with 3 bases left in between. CDR3 DNA: TGTGCCAGCAGTGACCACTACGAGCAGTACTTC. The encoded protein is CASSDHYEQYF. Drawing the rest from reference TRBV2 and TRBJ2-7, the complete variable domain is EPEVTQTPSHQVTQMGQEVILRCVPISNHLYFYWYRQILGQKVEFLVSFYNNEISEKSEIFDDQFSVERPDGSNFTLKIRSTKLEDSAMYFCASSDHYEQYFGPGTRLTVT.

The chain recombines TRBV28 with TRBJ2-1; D is unresolved. CDR3 length: 13 amino acids. Trimming shortened V by 3 bases and J by 3 bases, and 6 bases separated the two germline ends. Germline V gives CDR1 MDHEN, CDR2 SYDVKM. CDR3 sequence: CASSLAHYNEQFF. CDR3 bases: TGTGCCAGCAGTTTGGCGCACTACAATGAGCAGTTCTTC.